This TCR beta chain was captured in a study of cytomegalovirus exposure and HLA in healthy donors. Whole-study results and caveats: In an earlier analysis, in some 500 donors, most V segments appeared productive either ~87% or ~30% of the time.

This clone is a singleton in its sample. Its antigen is as yet unknown. PCR primers comprised 60 Vbeta and 13 Jbeta primers. The table came from immunoSEQ multiplex PCR; TCRdb's copy has only in-frame clones and leaves some out. The sample has approximately 190,000 clones; about 81% are singletons. This receptor was identified in a woman between 18 and 29 years old in good health and CMV-seronegative. The sample comprised PBMCs.

The CDR3, as DNA: TGTGCCAGTAGTCTCGGCGGCAACCGGAATTCACCCCTCCACTTT. Encoded protein: CASSLGGNRNSPLHF. The chain combines TRBV19 with TRBJ1-6; D is uncertain. The CDR3 covers 15 residues. Germline loops: CDR1 LNHDA, CDR2 SQIVND (reference sequence). The V end was cut by 5 bases, the J end by 7 bases, with 15 bases between.